This TCR beta chain comes out of a study of radiation and T cells in renal cell carcinoma. The overall study: Nephrectomy followed 15 Gy stereotactic body radiation by 4 weeks.

Study conclusions and caveats: Pretreatment tumor biopsies were lacking, so baseline clonotypes are unknown. From baseline, blood top tumor clonotypes peaked at 2 weeks post-radiation.

Germline CDR1 is MNHNY and CDR2 is SVGAGI (reference sequence). V was pared by 7 bases and J by 4 bases, with 12 bases of the junction left unmatched. This CDR3 region has 15 residues. Only in-frame clones appear in the TCRdb table, and some are missing; sequencing was by immunoSEQ multiplex PCR. The table lists more than 100,000 clones, roughly 91% of them singletons. The time point denotes: blood 2 weeks post-SBRT. Treatment here: 15 Gy SBRT to primary tumor, nephrectomy 4 weeks later. The tumor was a clear cell renal cell carcinoma. About this clone: As yet, its antigen is unknown.

The receptor was isolated from a woman in her 70s with renal cell carcinoma. The sample consisted of blood, taken from a patient whose treatment included radiotherapy and nephrectomy. The chain links TRBV6-6 to TRBJ1-1; 7 bases agree with TRBD1. The CDR3 DNA sequence: TGTGCCAGCACCCAATATTTAAGACAGGGCACTGAAGCTTTCTTT. Amino acid sequence: CASTQYLRQGTEAFF.